This entry lists 25 T cell receptor beta chains sequenced from one sample in a study of CD8+ T cells in alopecia areata. Reverse transcription of extracted RNA yielded cDNA, which provided the sequencing template. The repertoire was sequenced with immunoSEQ multiplex PCR; TCRdb's copy has only in-frame clones and lacks some. The sample contains under 70,000 clones, roughly 60% of which appear only once. This specimen consisted of CD8+ T cells sorted from blood, obtained at week 0. The receptors here all came from a human donor with alopecia areata.

V gene TRBV29-1 combines with J gene TRBJ2-3, with 8 bases aligning to TRBD2. Germline CDR1 reads SQVTM; CDR2 reads ANQGSEA. J was trimmed by 2 bases and V by 6 bases; bases with no gene match: 4. CDR3 length: 13 amino acids. The CDR3 sequence is CSVKRENTDTQYF. In DNA, the CDR3 is TGCAGCGTCAAGCGGGAGAACACAGATACGCAGTATTTT.

The rearrangement joins TRBV18 to TRBJ1-2; no reliable D call. Germline V gene data show CDR1 as KGHSH and CDR2 as LQKENI. There are 14 residues in the CDR3. V gave up 3 bases and J gave up 0 bases, with 8 bases separating them. The CDR3 sequence is CASSPGPTNYGYTF. DNA of the CDR3: TGTGCCAGCTCACCTGGACCTACTAACTATGGCTACACCTTC.

V usage is TRBV29-1 and J usage is TRBJ2-7; 7 bases match TRBD1. The CDR3 is 13 amino acids. The germline V gene has CDR1 SQVTM and CDR2 ANQGSEA. The V segment lost 3 bases and the J segment 0 bases; nucleotides outside the gene matches: 2. The CDR3, as DNA: TGCAGCGTTGACCGGGACAGCTCCTACGAGCAGTACTTC. Protein: CSVDRDSSYEQYF.

This clone was seen more than once but under ten times. The V call is TRBV15, the J call TRBJ2-3; D call uncertain. Germline CDR1 LNHNV, CDR2 YYDKDF (reference sequence). The ends were cut back, 0 bases at V and 6 bases at J, with 19 bases in the middle. The CDR3 covers 17 residues. CDR3 loop: CATSRDPPSRLGDTQYF. CDR3 nucleotide sequence: TGTGCCACCAGCAGAGATCCCCCATCCAGGCTCGGGGATACGCAGTATTTT.

This clone showed up many times. The V and J genes are TRBV19 and TRBJ2-1; tentatively, D is TRBD2 (5 bases). The CDR3 is 14 amino acids. Germline V lookup: CDR1 LNHDA, CDR2 SQIVND (reference sequence). V was clipped by 9 bases and J by 0 bases, with 12 bases between them. CDR3 residues: CASNSVGSYNEQFF. CDR3 in DNA: TGTGCCAGCAATAGCGTGGGCTCCTACAATGAGCAGTTCTTC.

This clone turned up a few times. The V call is TRBV29-1, the J call TRBJ1-3; D remains ambiguous. The germline gives CDR1 SQVTM, CDR2 ANQGSEA. The CDR3 consists of 11 residues. V was trimmed by 4 bases and J by 4 bases, leaving 5 bases between them. CDR3 coding DNA: TGCAGCGTTGGACTCGGAAACACCATATATTTT. It encodes CSVGLGNTIYF.

Of note for this clone: This CDR3 is also generated by other DNA sequences in the sample. The rearrangement joins TRBV9 to TRBJ1-2, with 7 bases lining up with TRBD1. The junction had 2 bases not matched to a gene; V was cut back by 0 bases and J by 3 bases. Germline CDR1 SGDLS, CDR2 YYNGEE. CDR3 length: 14 residues. The CDR3 sequence: CASSVDGTDYGYTF. CDR3 coding DNA: TGTGCCAGCAGCGTAGATGGGACAGACTATGGCTACACCTTC. The full variable domain, with the rest looked up from reference TRBV9 and TRBJ1-2, is DSGVTQTPKHLITATGQRVTLRCSPRSGDLSVYWYQQSLDQGLQFLIQYYNGEERAKGNILERFSAQQFPDLHSELNLSSLELGDSALYFCASSVDGTDYGYTFGSGTRLTVV.

As regards this clone: A much larger clonotype is one base distant, so this may be a read error. The V gene is TRBV7-3, the J gene TRBJ2-1, with D unclear. Trimming took 5 bases from V and 6 from J, leaving 17 bases between them. Germline CDR1 SGHTA, CDR2 FQGTGA. This CDR3 has 15 amino acids. The CDR3 coding sequence is TGTGCCAGCAGCCAAGTGAGAGTAGAGCCCAATGAGCAGTTCTTC. Its translation is CASSQVRVEPNEQFF.

V usage is TRBV28 and J usage is TRBJ1-2; 12 bases match TRBD1. V dropped 3 bases and J dropped 7; count of bases not matched to a gene: 12. Germline values: CDR1 MDHEN, CDR2 SYDVKM. This CDR3 region has 17 residues. The CDR3 DNA is TGTGCCAGCAGTTTCATACTCATGGGACAGGGGGCAGTTGGCTACACCTTC. Translating it yields CASSFILMGQGAVGYTF.

The V and J genes are TRBV19 and TRBJ1-5; a possible D gene is TRBD1 (6 bases). The CDR3 runs to 13 residues. Germline assignment: CDR1 LNHDA and CDR2 SQIVND (reference sequence). V was clipped by 5 bases and J by 4 bases, with 9 bases between them. This chain's CDR3 is CASSLTGNQPQHF. Here the CDR3 DNA reads TGTGCCAGTAGTTTGACAGGAAATCAGCCCCAGCATTTT.

The genes are TRBV6-6 and TRBJ2-3, with a tentative D call TRBD1 (6 bases). Trimming took 2 bases from V and 1 from J, leaving 10 bases between them. Germline CDR1 and CDR2: MNHNY and SVGAGI (reference sequence). The CDR3 is 15 residues long. CDR3: CASSYIAGGTDTQYF. Written as DNA, the CDR3 is TGTGCCAGCAGTTACATAGCAGGGGGCACAGATACGCAGTATTTT.

This clone was observed a few times. The chain employs TRBV15 and TRBJ1-1; D may be TRBD1 (5 bases). V was shortened by 5 bases and J by 4 bases, with 20 bases between the two germline ends. CDR3 size: 16 residues. Germline V gene lookup returns CDR1 LNHNV and CDR2 YYDKDF (reference sequence). The CDR3 reads CATSDRDGGVGTEAFF. CDR3 in DNA: TGTGCCACCAGCGACCGGGACGGGGGGGTCGGCACTGAAGCTTTCTTT.

This clone was found once. The chain employs TRBV30 and TRBJ1-1; 8 bases match TRBD1. The junction had 11 bases not matched to a gene; V was cut back by 4 bases and J by 1 base. The CDR3 has 16 amino acids. The germline V gene encodes CDR1 GTSNPN and CDR2 SVGIG (reference sequence). The CDR3 sequence is CAWTWRTGMQNTEAFF. The DNA for the CDR3 is TGTGCCTGGACTTGGAGGACAGGGATGCAGAACACTGAAGCTTTCTTT.

This clone was observed a few times. The CDR3 nucleotides are TGCGCCAGCAGCCAAAAACACAGGGGAAATCAGCCCCAGCATTTT. Its protein product is CASSQKHRGNQPQHF. The rearrangement uses TRBV4-3 and TRBJ1-5, with 7 positions matching TRBD1. The CDR3 runs to 15 residues. With 2 bases clipped from V and 4 bases from J, the junction kept 5 bases outside the gene matches. Germline values: CDR1 LGHNA, CDR2 YSLEER.

This clone was seen once. The chain links TRBV5-1 to TRBJ1-1; D gene ambiguous. V was shortened by 4 bases and J by 0 bases, with 16 bases between the two germline ends. CDR1 and CDR2 (germline): SGHRS, YFSETQ. The CDR3 has 16 residues. This CDR3 reads CASSPGSRRMNTEAFF. CDR3 DNA: TGCGCCAGCAGCCCCGGGTCGCGACGGATGAACACTGAAGCTTTCTTT.

About this clone itself: Other DNA sequences of this sample code for an identical CDR3. V usage is TRBV5-6 and J usage is TRBJ2-1, with D possibly matching TRBD2 (5 bases). V gave up 0 bases and J gave up 0 bases, with 10 bases separating them. Germline V gene lookup returns CDR1 SGHDT and CDR2 YYEEEE. The CDR3 spans 16 residues. The CDR3 loop reads CASSLGSGDSYNEQFF. DNA for the CDR3: TGTGCCAGCAGCTTGGGGAGCGGAGACTCCTACAATGAGCAGTTCTTC.

This clone was recorded a few times. The chain links TRBV15 to TRBJ2-5; D not resolved. Germline V gene data show CDR1 as LNHNV and CDR2 as YYDKDF (reference sequence). The CDR3 consists of 15 residues. Trimming cost V 3 bases and J 5 bases, with 16 bases left between them. This chain's CDR3 is CATSSRLKLSETQYF. CDR3 DNA: TGTGCCACCAGCAGTAGGCTTAAGTTATCGGAGACCCAGTACTTC.

The rearrangement links TRBV7-2 to TRBJ2-7; D gene ambiguous. CDR3 length: 15 amino acids. From germline, CDR1 is SGHTA and CDR2 FQGNSA. The V end was cut by 6 bases, the J end by 2 bases, with 17 bases between. The DNA of the CDR3 is TGTGCCAGCAGTTGGGGAAGGGCCCCACCCTACGAGCAGTACTTC. Its protein is CASSWGRAPPYEQYF.

The rearrangement links TRBV4-1 to TRBJ2-3; perhaps D is TRBD1 or TRBD2 (5 bases each). The CDR3 spans 12 residues. Germline V gives CDR1 MGHRA, CDR2 YSYEKL. Trimming removed 0 bases from V and 9 bases from J, with 7 bases in between. CDR3 in DNA: TGCGCCAGCAGCCAAGACGAGGGGACGCAGTATTTT. This encodes CASSQDEGTQYF.

This clone was detected only once. V usage is TRBV7-9 and J usage is TRBJ2-5, with 8 bases fitting TRBD2. J lost 1 base, V lost 5 bases, and 12 bases had no gene match. Germline loops: CDR1 SEHNR, CDR2 FQNEAQ (reference sequence). The CDR3 covers 17 residues. CDR3 region: CASSPDRSGMGQETQYF. The CDR3 DNA sequence: TGTGCCAGCAGCCCCGACCGTAGCGGGATGGGCCAAGAGACCCAGTACTTC.

The rearrangement joins TRBV29-1 to TRBJ1-2; a possible D gene is TRBD1 (6 bases). The ends were cut back, 2 bases at V and 5 bases at J, with 15 bases in the middle. The CDR3 runs to 14 residues. Germline CDR1 is SQVTM and CDR2 is ANQGSEA. For the CDR3, the DNA is TGCAGCGTTGAAAAGTACCAGGGGCCATATGGCTACACCTTC. Amino acids: CSVEKYQGPYGYTF.

This clone was counted only a few times. This chain uses TRBV27 with TRBJ1-2; TRBD1 is a possible D gene (6 bases). The CDR3 is made up of 14 amino acids. Germline V CDR1 and CDR2: MNHEY, SMNVEV (reference sequence). Between the trimmed V and J ends, which lost 3 bases and 6 bases, there was a span of 14 bases. CDR3 sequence reads: CASSFLQGDNGYTF. The CDR3 region has the DNA TGTGCCAGCAGTTTTCTACAGGGAGATAATGGCTACACCTTC.

The rearrangement uses TRBV7-8 and TRBJ2-5; TRBD1 matches 10 bases. Germline lookup yields CDR1 SGHVS and CDR2 FQNEAQ. V lost 0 bases, J lost 5 bases, and 6 bases stayed unmatched. The CDR3 runs 16 residues. CDR3 residues: CASSLARDRGRETQYF. The CDR3 DNA reads TGTGCCAGCAGCTTAGCCCGGGACAGGGGAAGGGAGACCCAGTACTTC.

The chain carries TRBV6-6 and TRBJ2-1; D perhaps matches TRBD2 (6 bases). Trimming took off 2 bases at V and 1 base at J, with 12 bases between the two ends. There are 16 residues in the CDR3. Germline V gene lookup returns CDR1 MNHNY and CDR2 SVGAGI (reference sequence). The CDR3 coding sequence is TGTGCCAGCAGTTACGCGGTAGCGGAATCCTACAATGAGCAGTTCTTC. Its protein is CASSYAVAESYNEQFF.

A single count supports this clone. This chain joins TRBV4-1 and TRBJ2-4; a possible D gene is TRBD2 (5 bases). In germline, CDR1 is MGHRA, CDR2 YSYEKL. V lost 6 bases and J 0 bases, leaving 18 bases between the germline ends. The CDR3 contains 17 residues. CDR3 sequence reads: CASSYTSSGLAKNIQYF. CDR3 in DNA: TGCGCCAGCAGTTACACGTCAAGCGGATTAGCCAAAAACATTCAGTACTTC.